This TCR beta chain originates from a study of blood T cell repertoires in COVID-19. Clones were read by immunoSEQ multiplex PCR, and TCRdb kept only the in-frame ones, dropping some. The sample contains around 68,000 clones, 80% to 85% of which appear only once. The ends were cut back, 5 bases at V and 2 bases at J, with 13 bases in the middle. Germline CDR1 and CDR2: SEHNR and FQNEAQ (reference sequence). This CDR3 has 15 residues. The chain combines TRBV7-9 with TRBJ1-3; tentatively, D is TRBD1 (5 bases). What was sequenced was peripheral blood. The sequence came from a human donor in a cohort sampled during active COVID-19. The CDR3 spells CASSNRGVTGNTIYF. CDR3 in DNA: TGTGCCAGCAGCAATCGGGGGGTCACTGGAAACACCATATATTTT.